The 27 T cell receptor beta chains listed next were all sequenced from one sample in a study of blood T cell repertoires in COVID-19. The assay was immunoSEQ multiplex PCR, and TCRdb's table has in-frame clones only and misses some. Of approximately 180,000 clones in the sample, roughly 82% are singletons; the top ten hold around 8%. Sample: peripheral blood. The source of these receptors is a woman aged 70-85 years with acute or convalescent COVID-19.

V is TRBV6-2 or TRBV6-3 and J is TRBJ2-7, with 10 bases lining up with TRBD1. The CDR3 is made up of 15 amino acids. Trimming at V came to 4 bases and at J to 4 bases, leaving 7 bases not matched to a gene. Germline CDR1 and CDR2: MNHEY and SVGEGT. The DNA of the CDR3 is TGTGCCAGCAGTTCATGGGACAGGGGTTTTTACGAGCAGTACTTC. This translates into CASSSWDRGFYEQYF.

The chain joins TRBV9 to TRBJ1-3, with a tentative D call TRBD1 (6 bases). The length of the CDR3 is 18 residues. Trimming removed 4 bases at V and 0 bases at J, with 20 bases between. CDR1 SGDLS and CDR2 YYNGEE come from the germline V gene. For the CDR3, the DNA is TGTGCCAGCAGCTTAACTCCTTCCGGGACAAACTCTGGAAACACCATATATTTT. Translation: CASSLTPSGTNSGNTIYF. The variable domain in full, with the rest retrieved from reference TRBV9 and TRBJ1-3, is DSGVTQTPKHLITATGQRVTLRCSPRSGDLSVYWYQQSLDQGLQFLIQYYNGEERAKGNILERFSAQQFPDLHSELNLSSLELGDSALYFCASSLTPSGTNSGNTIYFGEGSWLTVV.

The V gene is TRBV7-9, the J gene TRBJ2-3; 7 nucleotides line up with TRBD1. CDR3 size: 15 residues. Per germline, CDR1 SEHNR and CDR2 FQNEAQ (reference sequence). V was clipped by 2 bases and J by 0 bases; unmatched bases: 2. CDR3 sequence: CASSLQGVSTDTQYF. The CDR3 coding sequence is TGTGCCAGCAGCTTACAGGGGGTTAGCACAGATACGCAGTATTTT. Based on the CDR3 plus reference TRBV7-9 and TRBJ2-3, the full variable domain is DTGVSQNPRHKITKRGQNVTFRCDPISEHNRLYWYRQTLGQGPEFLTYFQNEAQLEKSRLLSDRFSAERPKGSFSTLEIQRTEQGDSAMYLCASSLQGVSTDTQYFGPGTRLTVL.

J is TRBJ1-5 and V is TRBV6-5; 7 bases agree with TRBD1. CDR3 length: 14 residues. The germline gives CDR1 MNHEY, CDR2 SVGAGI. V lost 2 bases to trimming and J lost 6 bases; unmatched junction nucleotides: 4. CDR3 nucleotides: TGTGCCAGCAGTTACGACAGGGATGGTCAGCCCCAGCATTTT. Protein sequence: CASSYDRDGQPQHF.

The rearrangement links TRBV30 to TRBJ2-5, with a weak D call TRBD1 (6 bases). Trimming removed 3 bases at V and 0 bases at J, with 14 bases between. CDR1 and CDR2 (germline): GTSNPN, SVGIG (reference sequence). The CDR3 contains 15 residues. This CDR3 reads CAWRPWDNHQETQYF. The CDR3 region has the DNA TGTGCCTGGAGGCCATGGGACAATCACCAAGAGACCCAGTACTTC.

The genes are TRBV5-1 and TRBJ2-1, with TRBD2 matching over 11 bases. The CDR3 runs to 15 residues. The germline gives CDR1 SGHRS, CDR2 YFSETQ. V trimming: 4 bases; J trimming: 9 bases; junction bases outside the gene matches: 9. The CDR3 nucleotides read TGCGCCAGCAGCCATTCCGGGACTAGCGGAGCTGAGCAGTTCTTC. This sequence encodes CASSHSGTSGAEQFF.

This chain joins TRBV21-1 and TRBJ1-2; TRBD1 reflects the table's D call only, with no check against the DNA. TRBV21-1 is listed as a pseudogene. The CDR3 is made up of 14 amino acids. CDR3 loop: CASSAGQGVYGYTF. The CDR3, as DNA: TGTGCCAGCAGCGCGGGACAGGGGGTATATGGCTACACCTTC.

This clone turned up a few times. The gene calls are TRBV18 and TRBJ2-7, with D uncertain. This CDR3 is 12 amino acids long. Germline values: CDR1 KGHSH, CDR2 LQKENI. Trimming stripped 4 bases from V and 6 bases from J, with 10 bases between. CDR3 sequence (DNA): TGTGCCAGCTCACTAACTATGGCCGAGCAGTACTTC. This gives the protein CASSLTMAEQYF.

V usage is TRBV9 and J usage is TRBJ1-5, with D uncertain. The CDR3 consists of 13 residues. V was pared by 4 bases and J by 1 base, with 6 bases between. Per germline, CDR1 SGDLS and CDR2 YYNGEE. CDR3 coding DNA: TGTGCCAGCAGCCCGGGGAGCAATCAGCCCCAGCATTTT. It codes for CASSPGSNQPQHF.

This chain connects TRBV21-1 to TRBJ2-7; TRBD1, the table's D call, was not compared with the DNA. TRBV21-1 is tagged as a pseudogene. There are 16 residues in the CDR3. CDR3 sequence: CASSKAQGAISYEQYF. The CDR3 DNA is TGTGCCAGCAGCAAAGCGCAGGGTGCTATATCCTACGAGCAGTACTTC.

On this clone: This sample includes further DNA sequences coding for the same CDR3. Here the CDR3 reads CASSGTGGGQPQHF. CDR3 DNA sequence: TGTGCCAGTAGCGGGACAGGGGGCGGTCAGCCCCAGCATTTT. The chain uses TRBV19 and TRBJ1-5; 12 nucleotides match TRBD1. CDR1 and CDR2 from the germline V gene are LNHDA and SQIVND (reference sequence). The V and J ends lost 6 bases and 6 bases, in that order; junction bases with no gene match: 3. The CDR3 has 14 residues. The full variable domain, its missing parts supplied by reference TRBV19 and TRBJ1-5, is DGGITQSPKYLFRKEGQNVTLSCEQNLNHDAMYWYRQDPGQGLRLIYYSQIVNDFQKGDIAEGYSVSREKKESFPLTVTSAQKNPTAFYLCASSGTGGGQPQHFGDGTRLSIL.

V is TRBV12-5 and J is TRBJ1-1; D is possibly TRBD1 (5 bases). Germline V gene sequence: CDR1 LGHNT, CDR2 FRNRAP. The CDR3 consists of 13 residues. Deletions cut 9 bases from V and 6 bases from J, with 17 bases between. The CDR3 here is CASNSGRGSEAFF. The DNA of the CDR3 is TGTGCTAGCAATTCGGGACGGGGGTCTGAAGCTTTCTTT.

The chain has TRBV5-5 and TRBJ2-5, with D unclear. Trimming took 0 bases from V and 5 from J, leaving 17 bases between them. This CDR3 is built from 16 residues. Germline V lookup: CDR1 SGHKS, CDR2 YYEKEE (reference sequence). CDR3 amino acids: CASSLALDTSRETQYF. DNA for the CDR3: TGTGCCAGCAGCTTGGCCCTCGACACCTCCCGGGAGACCCAGTACTTC.

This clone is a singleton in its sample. In DNA form, the CDR3 reads TGCGCCAGCAGCCGTACTAGCGGGGGATCCCAGTACTTC. It codes for CASSRTSGGSQYF. The V and J genes are TRBV10-1 and TRBJ2-5; the match to TRBD2 covers 11 bases. V shed 6 bases, J shed 9 bases, and the junction held 6 bases outside the gene matches. This CDR3 comprises 13 residues. Germline V gene lookup returns CDR1 WNHNN and CDR2 SYGVQD (reference sequence).

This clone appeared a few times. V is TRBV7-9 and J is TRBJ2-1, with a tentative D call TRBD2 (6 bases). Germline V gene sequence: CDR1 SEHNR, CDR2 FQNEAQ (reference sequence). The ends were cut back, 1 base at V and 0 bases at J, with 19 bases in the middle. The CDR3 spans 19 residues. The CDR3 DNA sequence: TGTGCCAGCAGCTTAGAGCGGCTAGCGACTAGGAGCTCCTACAATGAGCAGTTCTTC. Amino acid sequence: CASSLERLATRSSYNEQFF.

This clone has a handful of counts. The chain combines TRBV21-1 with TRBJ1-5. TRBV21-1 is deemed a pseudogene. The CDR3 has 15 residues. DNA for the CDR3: TGTGCCAGCAGCAAATGGAGGGCAGGCTGTCAGCCCCAGCATTTT. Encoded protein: CASSKWRAGCQPQHF.

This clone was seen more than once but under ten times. The CDR3 here is CASRQGIDTGELFF. The CDR3 DNA reads TGTGCCAGTAGACAGGGGATCGACACCGGGGAGCTGTTTTTT. This chain links TRBV19 with TRBJ2-2, with 7 bases that match TRBD1. The germline CDR1 and CDR2 sequences are LNHDA and SQIVND (reference sequence). Trimming took 6 bases from V and 3 from J; bases not matched to a gene: 4. The CDR3 extends over 14 amino acids.

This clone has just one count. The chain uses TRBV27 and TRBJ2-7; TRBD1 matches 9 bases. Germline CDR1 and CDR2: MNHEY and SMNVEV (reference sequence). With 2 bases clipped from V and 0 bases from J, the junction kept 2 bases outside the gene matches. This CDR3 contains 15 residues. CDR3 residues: CASSLGTGFSYEQYF. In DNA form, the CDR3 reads TGTGCCAGCAGTTTAGGGACAGGGTTCTCCTACGAGCAGTACTTC.

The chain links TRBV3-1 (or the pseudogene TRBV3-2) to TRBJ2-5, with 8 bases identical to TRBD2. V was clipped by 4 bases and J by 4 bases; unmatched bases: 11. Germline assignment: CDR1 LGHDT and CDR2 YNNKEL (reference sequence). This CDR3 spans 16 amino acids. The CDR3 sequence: CASSLERGLKVETQYF. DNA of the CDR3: TGTGCCAGCAGCCTCGAGCGGGGGCTTAAGGTAGAGACCCAGTACTTC.

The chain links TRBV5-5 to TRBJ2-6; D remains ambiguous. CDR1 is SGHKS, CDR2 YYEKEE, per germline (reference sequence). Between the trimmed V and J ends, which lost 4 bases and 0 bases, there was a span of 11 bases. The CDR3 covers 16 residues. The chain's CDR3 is CASSERGYSGANVLTF. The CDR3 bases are TGTGCCAGCAGCGAACGCGGTTACTCTGGGGCCAACGTCCTGACTTTC.

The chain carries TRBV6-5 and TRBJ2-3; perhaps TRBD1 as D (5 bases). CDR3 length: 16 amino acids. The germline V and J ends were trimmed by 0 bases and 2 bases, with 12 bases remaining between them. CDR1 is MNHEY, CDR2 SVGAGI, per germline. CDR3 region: CASSYSGHGYTDTQYF. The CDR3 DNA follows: TGTGCCAGCAGTTACTCCGGACATGGCTACACAGATACGCAGTATTTT.

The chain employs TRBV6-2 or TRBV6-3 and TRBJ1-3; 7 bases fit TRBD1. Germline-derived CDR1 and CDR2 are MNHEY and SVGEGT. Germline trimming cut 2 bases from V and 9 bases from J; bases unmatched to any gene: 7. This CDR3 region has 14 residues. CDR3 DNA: TGTGCCAGCAGTTACGGAAACAGGGGCGGCACCATATATTTT. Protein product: CASSYGNRGGTIYF.

DNA of the CDR3: TGTGCCAGCAGCCAAGATCATGGGGGCCGGGGCTACACCTTC. This encodes CASSQDHGGRGYTF. The J gene is TRBJ1-2, the V gene TRBV3-1 (or the pseudogene TRBV3-2); D might be TRBD1 (6 bases). CDR3 size: 14 residues. V lost 0 bases to trimming and J lost 8 bases, with 13 bases between them. Germline V gene sequence: CDR1 LGHDT, CDR2 YNNKEL (reference sequence).

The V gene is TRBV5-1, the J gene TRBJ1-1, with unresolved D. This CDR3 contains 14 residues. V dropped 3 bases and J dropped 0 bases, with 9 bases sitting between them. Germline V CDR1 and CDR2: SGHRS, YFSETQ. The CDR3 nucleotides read TGCGCCAGCAGCTATGGACTAGTGAACACTGAAGCTTTCTTT. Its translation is CASSYGLVNTEAFF. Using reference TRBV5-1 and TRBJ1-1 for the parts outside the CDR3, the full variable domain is KAGVTQTPRYLIKTRGQQVTLSCSPISGHRSVSWYQQTPGQGLQFLFEYFSETQRNKGNFPGRFSGRQFSNSRSEMNVSTLELGDSALYLCASSYGLVNTEAFFGQGTRLTVV.

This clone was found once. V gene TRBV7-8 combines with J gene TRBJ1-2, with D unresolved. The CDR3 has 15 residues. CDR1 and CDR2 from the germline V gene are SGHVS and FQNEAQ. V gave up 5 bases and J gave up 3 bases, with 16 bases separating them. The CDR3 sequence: CASSARGGLYYGYTF. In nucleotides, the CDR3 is TGTGCCAGCAGCGCGAGAGGAGGCCTCTACTATGGCTACACCTTC.

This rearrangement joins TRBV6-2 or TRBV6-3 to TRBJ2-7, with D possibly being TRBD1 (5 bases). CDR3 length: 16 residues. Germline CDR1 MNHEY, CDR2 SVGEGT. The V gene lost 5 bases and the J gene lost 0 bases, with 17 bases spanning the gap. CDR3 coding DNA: TGTGCCAGCAGTCCCCGACGGACATATAACTCCTACGAGCAGTACTTC. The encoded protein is CASSPRRTYNSYEQYF.

The CDR3 protein is CASNPGQGDTEAFF. In DNA, the CDR3 is TGTGCCAGCAACCCGGGACAGGGCGACACTGAAGCTTTCTTT. The rearrangement links TRBV5-4 to TRBJ1-1, with 9 bases aligning to TRBD1. Germline V gene sequence: CDR1 SGHNT, CDR2 YYREEE (reference sequence). The CDR3 covers 14 residues. V gave up 6 bases and J gave up 3 bases; unmatched junction bases: 6.